What follows is one T cell receptor beta chain and its context. The data derive from a study of cytomegalovirus exposure and HLA in healthy donors. The PCR was carried out with 60 Vbeta primers and 13 Jbeta primers. The table came from immunoSEQ multiplex PCR; TCRdb's copy has only in-frame clones and leaves some out. The sample shows approximately 160,000 clones, about four fifths of them seen only once. Trimming cost V 3 bases and J 8 bases; bases outside gene matches: 10. The germline gives CDR1 SGDLS, CDR2 YYNGEE. The CDR3 spans 15 residues. This TCR derives from a male donor in good health and CMV-seropositive. Sequenced sample: PBMCs. V is TRBV9 and J is TRBJ1-2, with 10 bases that match TRBD1. The CDR3 loop is CASSDGTGDSSGYTF. The CDR3 DNA sequence: TGTGCCAGCAGCGATGGGACAGGGGATTCGAGCGGCTACACCTTC.